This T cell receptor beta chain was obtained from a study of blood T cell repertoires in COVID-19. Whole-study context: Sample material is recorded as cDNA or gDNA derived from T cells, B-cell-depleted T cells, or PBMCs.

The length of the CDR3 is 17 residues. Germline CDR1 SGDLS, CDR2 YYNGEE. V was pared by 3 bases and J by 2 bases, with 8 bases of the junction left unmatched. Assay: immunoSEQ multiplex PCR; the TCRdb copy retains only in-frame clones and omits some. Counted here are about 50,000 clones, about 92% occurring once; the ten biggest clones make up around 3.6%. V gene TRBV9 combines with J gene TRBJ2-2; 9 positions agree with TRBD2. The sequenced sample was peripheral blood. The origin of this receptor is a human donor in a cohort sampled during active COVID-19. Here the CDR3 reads CASSAQGLADNTGELFF. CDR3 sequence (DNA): TGTGCCAGCAGCGCCCAGGGACTAGCCGATAACACCGGGGAGCTGTTTTTT.